The rows below give T cell receptor beta chains drawn from one sample of a study of identical twins. TCRdb independently ran MiXCR on the 5' RACE reads; one entry per CDR3 protein. The table records a few hundred thousand distinct CDR3 sequences, roughly a tenth of them present only once. Sequencing used memory T cells sorted from blood. The receptor set was obtained from a man aged 50 or older in good health. The CDR3 runs from the conserved cysteine through the conserved F or W. Where a row states a size, it is once, few, many or the class of an expanded clone; other rows omit it.

clone size: many; V gene: TRBV7-2; CDR3 protein: CASSLMLAGGPGELFF
clone size: .; V gene: TRBV29-1; CDR3 protein: CSVDRGGEQYF
clone size: many; V gene: TRBV27; CDR3 protein: CASSPVGTGAYEQYF
clone size: few; V gene: TRBV7-2; CDR3 protein: CASSDAGTSVYEQYF
clone size: few; V gene: TRBV11-2; CDR3 protein: CASSLEDFHRYTDSNQPQHF
clone size: few; V gene: TRBV7-2; CDR3 protein: CASSLGTDGGEKLFF
clone size: many; V gene: TRBV28; CDR3 protein: CASSFTASGNTIYF
clone size: .; V gene: TRBV21-1; CDR3 protein: CASSKRDRGPGNTIYF
clone size: many; V gene: TRBV6-1; CDR3 protein: CASSPKETSYEQYF
clone size: many; V gene: TRBV5-1; CDR3 protein: CASSSSGPYNEQFF
clone size: few; V gene: TRBV7-9; CDR3 protein: CASTEGASNTGELFF
clone size: few; V gene: TRBV28; CDR3 protein: CASRIPGLAGQTYNEQFF
clone size: .; V gene: TRBV12-3/TRBV12-4; CDR3 protein: CASSFLDRETQYF
clone size: .; V gene: TRBV24-1; CDR3 protein: CATSGTSGARYNEQFF
clone size: many; V gene: TRBV3-1; CDR3 protein: CASTLYRAGEETQYF
clone size: few; V gene: TRBV7-9; CDR3 protein: CATQGVHEQYF
clone size: few; V gene: TRBV19; CDR3 protein: CASRAGGRTEAFF
clone size: .; V gene: TRBV12-3/TRBV12-4; CDR3 protein: CASSFSRTGLGRWEQYF
clone size: .; V gene: TRBV6-6; CDR3 protein: CASSQLIDNEQYF
clone size: few; V gene: TRBV7-2; CDR3 protein: CASSLARGYTEAFF
clone size: many; V gene: TRBV29-1; CDR3 protein: CSVKGGYGEQYF
clone size: many; V gene: TRBV20-1; CDR3 protein: CSAREGGEQFF
clone size: many; V gene: TRBV29-1; CDR3 protein: CSVRTGWDSPLHF
clone size: .; V gene: TRBV29-1; CDR3 protein: CSARTTSGASTDTQYF
clone size: many; V gene: TRBV5-5; CDR3 protein: CASSLRQGPRDTQYF
clone size: few; V gene: TRBV25-1; CDR3 protein: CASSTPGPKAELAEAFF
clone size: few; V gene: TRBV27; CDR3 protein: CASRKTGTAEAFF
clone size: .; V gene: TRBV7-2; CDR3 protein: CASSTRRGPGEQFF
clone size: many; V gene: TRBV7-2; CDR3 protein: CASSWDNSYEQYF
clone size: .; V gene: TRBV6-5; CDR3 protein: CASSYQGRGSPLHF
clone size: many; V gene: TRBV27; CDR3 protein: CASSVVAGVNTQYF
clone size: medium-sized; V gene: TRBV4-3; CDR3 protein: CASSQPNAHERGPGDTQYF
clone size: many; V gene: TRBV3-1; CDR3 protein: CASGTNEKLFF
clone size: few; V gene: TRBV20-1; CDR3 protein: CSAREVGGPLGYGYTF
clone size: many; V gene: TRBV12-3/TRBV12-4; CDR3 protein: CASSPASGPYNEQFF
clone size: few; V gene: TRBV28; CDR3 protein: CASRPGVKILRGNTIYF
clone size: .; V gene: TRBV20-1; CDR3 protein: CSSGLNSNIQYF
clone size: .; V gene: TRBV7-8; CDR3 protein: CARNGRFSYEQYF
clone size: many; V gene: TRBV4-2; CDR3 protein: CASSPGQGVDEQYF
clone size: many; V gene: TRBV7-8; CDR3 protein: CASSFRDRYSPLHF
clone size: many; V gene: TRBV5-5; CDR3 protein: CASSPRSSGNTEAFF